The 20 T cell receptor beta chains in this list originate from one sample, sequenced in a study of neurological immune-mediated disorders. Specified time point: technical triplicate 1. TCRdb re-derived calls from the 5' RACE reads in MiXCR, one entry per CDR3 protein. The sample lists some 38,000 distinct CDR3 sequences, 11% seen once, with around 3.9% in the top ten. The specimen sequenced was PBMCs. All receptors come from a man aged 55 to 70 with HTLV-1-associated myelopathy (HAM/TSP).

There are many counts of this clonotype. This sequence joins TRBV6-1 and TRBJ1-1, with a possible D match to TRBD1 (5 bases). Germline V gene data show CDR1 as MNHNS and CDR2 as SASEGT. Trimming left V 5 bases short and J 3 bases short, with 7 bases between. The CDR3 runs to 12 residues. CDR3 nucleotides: TGTGCCAGCAGTATAGGGGACACTGAAGCTTTCTTT. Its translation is CASSIGDTEAFF.

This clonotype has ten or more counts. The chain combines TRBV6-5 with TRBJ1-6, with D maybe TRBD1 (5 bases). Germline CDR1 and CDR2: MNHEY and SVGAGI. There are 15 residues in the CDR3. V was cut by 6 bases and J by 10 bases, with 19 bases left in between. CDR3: CASSRPRQGYSPLHF. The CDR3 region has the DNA TGTGCCAGCAGCCGTCCTCGGCAGGGCTACTCACCCCTCCACTTT.

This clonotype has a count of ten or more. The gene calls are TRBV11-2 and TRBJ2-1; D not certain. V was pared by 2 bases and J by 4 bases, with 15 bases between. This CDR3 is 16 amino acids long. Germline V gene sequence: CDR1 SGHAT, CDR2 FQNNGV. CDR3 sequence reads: CASSLRSPGIYNEQFF. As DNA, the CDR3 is TGTGCCAGCAGCTTAAGGAGTCCGGGCATATACAATGAGCAGTTCTTC. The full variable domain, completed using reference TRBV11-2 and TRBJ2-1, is EAGVAQSPRYKIIEKRQSVAFWCNPISGHATLYWYQQILGQGPKLLIQFQNNGVVDDSQLPKDRFSAERLKGVDSTLKIQPAKLEDSAVYLCASSLRSPGIYNEQFFGPGTRLTVL.

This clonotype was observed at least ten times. CDR3 sequence reads: CASSPGNLAVRGSQYF. CDR3 nucleotides: TGTGCCAGCTCACCAGGAAACCTAGCTGTGAGGGGATCGCAGTATTTT. The chain links TRBV18 to TRBJ2-3; the D call may be TRBD1 or TRBD2 (5 bases each). Trimming left V 2 bases short and J 10 bases short, with 22 bases between. The CDR3 is made up of 16 amino acids. Germline CDR1 and CDR2: KGHSH and LQKENI.

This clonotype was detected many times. The DNA for the CDR3 is TGTGCCAGCAGCTTAGAGGTGCCGTCCTTGAGCTCCTACGAGCAGTACTTC. Protein sequence: CASSLEVPSLSSYEQYF. This sequence joins TRBV7-9 and TRBJ2-7, with D unresolved. Trimming pared 1 base from V and 0 bases from J, leaving 16 bases between. CDR1 is SEHNR, CDR2 FQNEAQ, per germline (reference sequence). CDR3 length: 17 residues.

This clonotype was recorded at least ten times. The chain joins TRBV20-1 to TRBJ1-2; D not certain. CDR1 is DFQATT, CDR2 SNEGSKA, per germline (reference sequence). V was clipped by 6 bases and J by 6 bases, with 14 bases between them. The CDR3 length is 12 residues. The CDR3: CSAQPQPHGYTF. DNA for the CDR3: TGCAGTGCACAGCCACAGCCCCATGGCTACACCTTC.

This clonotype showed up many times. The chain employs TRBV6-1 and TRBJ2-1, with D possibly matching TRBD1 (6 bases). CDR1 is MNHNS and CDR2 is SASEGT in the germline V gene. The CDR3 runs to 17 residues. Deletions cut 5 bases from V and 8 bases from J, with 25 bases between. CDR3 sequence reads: CASSKTKVGPPGDEQFF. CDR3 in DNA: TGTGCCAGCAGTAAAACCAAGGTGGGGCCCCCAGGGGATGAGCAGTTCTTC.

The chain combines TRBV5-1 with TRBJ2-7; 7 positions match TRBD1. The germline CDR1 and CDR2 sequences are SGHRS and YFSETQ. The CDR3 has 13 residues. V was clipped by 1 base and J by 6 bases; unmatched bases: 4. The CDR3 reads CASSLMTGTEQYF. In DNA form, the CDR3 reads TGCGCCAGCAGCTTGATGACAGGGACCGAGCAGTACTTC.

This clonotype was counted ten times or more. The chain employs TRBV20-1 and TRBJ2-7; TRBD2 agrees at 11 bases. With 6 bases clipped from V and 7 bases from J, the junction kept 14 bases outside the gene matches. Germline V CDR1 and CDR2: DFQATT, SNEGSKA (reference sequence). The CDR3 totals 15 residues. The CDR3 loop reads CSALQTSGKGWEQYF. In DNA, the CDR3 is TGCAGTGCGCTTCAGACTAGCGGGAAGGGTTGGGAGCAGTACTTC.

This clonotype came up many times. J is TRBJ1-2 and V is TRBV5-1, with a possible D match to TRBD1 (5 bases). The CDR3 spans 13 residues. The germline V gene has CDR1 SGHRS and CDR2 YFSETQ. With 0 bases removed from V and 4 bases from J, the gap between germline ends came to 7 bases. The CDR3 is CASSLAQAYGYTF. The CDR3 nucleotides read TGCGCCAGCAGCTTGGCACAGGCCTATGGCTACACCTTC.

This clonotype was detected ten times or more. CDR3 loop: CASSLAYVTEAFF. Written as DNA, the CDR3 is TGCGCCAGCAGCTTGGCCTACGTCACTGAAGCTTTCTTT. The chain has TRBV5-1 and TRBJ1-1; D gene ambiguous. V lost 0 bases, J lost 4 bases, and 7 bases lay in between. CDR1 is SGHRS, CDR2 YFSETQ, per germline. This CDR3 is built from 13 residues.

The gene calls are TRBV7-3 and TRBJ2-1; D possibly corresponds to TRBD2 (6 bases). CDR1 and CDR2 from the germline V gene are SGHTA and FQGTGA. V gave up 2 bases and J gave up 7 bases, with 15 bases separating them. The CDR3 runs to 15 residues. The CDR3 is CASSLESGVPNEQFF. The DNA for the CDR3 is TGTGCCAGCAGCTTAGAATCGGGGGTTCCGAATGAGCAGTTCTTC.

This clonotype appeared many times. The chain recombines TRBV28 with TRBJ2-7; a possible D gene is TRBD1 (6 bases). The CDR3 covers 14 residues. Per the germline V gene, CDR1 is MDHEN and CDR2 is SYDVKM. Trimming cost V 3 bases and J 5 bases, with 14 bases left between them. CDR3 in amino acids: CASSFRDTANEQYF. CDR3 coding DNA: TGTGCCAGCAGTTTTAGGGACACGGCCAACGAGCAGTACTTC.

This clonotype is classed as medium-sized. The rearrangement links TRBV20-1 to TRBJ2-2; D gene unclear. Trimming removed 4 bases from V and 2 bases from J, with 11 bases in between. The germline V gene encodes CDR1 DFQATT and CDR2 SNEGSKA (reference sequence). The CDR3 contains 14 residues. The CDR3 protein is CSATPARNTGELFF. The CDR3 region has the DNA TGCAGTGCTACCCCAGCCCGTAACACCGGGGAGCTGTTTTTT.

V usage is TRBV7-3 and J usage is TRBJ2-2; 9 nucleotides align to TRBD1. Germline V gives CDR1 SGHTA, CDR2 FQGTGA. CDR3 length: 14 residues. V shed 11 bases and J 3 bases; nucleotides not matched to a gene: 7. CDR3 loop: CASGDRAYTGELFF. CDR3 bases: TGTGCCTCGGGGGACAGGGCTTACACCGGGGAGCTGTTTTTT.

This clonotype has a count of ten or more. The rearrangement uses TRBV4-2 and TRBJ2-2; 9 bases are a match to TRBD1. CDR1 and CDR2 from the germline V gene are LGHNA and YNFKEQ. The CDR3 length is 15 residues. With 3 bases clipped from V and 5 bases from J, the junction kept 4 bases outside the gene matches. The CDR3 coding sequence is TGTGCCAGCAGCCAGGGACAGGGAAAAACCGGGGAGCTGTTTTTT. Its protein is CASSQGQGKTGELFF.

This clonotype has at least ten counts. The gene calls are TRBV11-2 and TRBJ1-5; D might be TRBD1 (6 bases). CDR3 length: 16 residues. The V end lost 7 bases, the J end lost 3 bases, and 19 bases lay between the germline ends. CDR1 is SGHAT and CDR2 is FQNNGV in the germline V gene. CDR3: CASTRRRGGDNQPQHF. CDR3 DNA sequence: TGTGCCAGCACCCGCCGACGCGGGGGCGACAATCAGCCCCAGCATTTT.

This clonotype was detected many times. The CDR3 nucleotides read TGTGCCAGCACCGTACAGGGGCCGTACAATGAGCAGTTCTTC. Encoded protein: CASTVQGPYNEQFF. The chain couples TRBV11-1 to TRBJ2-1; 7 nucleotides align to TRBD1. The germline V gene encodes CDR1 SGHAT and CDR2 FQDESV (reference sequence). The CDR3 extends over 14 amino acids. Trimming took 7 bases from V and 4 from J; bases not matched to a gene: 7.

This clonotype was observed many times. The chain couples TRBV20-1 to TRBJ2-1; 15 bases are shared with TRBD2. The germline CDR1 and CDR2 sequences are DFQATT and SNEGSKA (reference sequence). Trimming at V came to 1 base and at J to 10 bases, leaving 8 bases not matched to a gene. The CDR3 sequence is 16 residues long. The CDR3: CSARARGLAGGSEQFF. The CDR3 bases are TGCAGTGCTAGAGCCCGGGGACTAGCGGGAGGCAGCGAGCAGTTCTTC.

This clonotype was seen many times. The CDR3 is CSARSGANTGELFF. The DNA for the CDR3 is TGCAGTGCTAGGTCGGGGGCGAACACCGGGGAGCTGTTTTTT. V gene TRBV20-1 combines with J gene TRBJ2-2; possible D gene TRBD2, 6 bases. Germline lookup yields CDR1 DFQATT and CDR2 SNEGSKA (reference sequence). V lost 3 bases and J 0 bases, leaving 8 bases between the germline ends. The CDR3 has 14 amino acids.